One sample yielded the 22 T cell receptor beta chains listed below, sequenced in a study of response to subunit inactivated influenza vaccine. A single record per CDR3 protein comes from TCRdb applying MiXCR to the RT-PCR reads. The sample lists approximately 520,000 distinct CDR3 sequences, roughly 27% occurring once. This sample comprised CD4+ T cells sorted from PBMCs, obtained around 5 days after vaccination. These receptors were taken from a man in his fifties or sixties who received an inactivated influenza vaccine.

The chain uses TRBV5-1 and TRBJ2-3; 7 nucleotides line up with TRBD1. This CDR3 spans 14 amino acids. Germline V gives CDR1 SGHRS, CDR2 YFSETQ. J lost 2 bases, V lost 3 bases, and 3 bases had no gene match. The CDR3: CASSSTGATDTQYF. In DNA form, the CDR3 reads TGCGCCAGCAGCTCCACAGGGGCCACAGATACGCAGTATTTT.

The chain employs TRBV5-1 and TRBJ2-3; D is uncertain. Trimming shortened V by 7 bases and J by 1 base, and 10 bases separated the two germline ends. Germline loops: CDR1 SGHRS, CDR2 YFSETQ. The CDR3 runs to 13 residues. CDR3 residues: CASQTPGTDTQYF. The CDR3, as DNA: TGCGCCAGCCAGACTCCTGGCACAGATACGCAGTATTTT. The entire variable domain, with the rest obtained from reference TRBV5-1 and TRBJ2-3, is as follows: KAGVTQTPRYLIKTRGQQVTLSCSPISGHRSVSWYQQTPGQGLQFLFEYFSETQRNKGNFPGRFSGRQFSNSRSEMNVSTLELGDSALYLCASQTPGTDTQYFGPGTRLTVL.

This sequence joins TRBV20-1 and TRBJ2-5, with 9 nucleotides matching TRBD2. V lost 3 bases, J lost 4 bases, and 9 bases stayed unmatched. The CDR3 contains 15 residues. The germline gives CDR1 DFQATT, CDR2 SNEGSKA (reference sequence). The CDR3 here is CSASFRGGVGETQYF. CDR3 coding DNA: TGCAGTGCTAGTTTTCGCGGGGGGGTAGGAGAGACCCAGTACTTC.

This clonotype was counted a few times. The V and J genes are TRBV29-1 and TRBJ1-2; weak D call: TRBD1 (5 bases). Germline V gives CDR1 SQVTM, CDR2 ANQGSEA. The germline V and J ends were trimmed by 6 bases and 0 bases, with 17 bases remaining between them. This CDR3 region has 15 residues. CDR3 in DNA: TGCAGCGTGACCGGGACGCTTGTAGCTAACTATGGCTACACCTTC. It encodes CSVTGTLVANYGYTF.

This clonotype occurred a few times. This CDR3 reads CASSDVVGELFF. CDR3 nucleotide sequence: TGTGCCAGCAGTGACGTGGTCGGGGAGCTGTTTTTT. The gene calls are TRBV7-2 and TRBJ2-2; D is unclear. Per germline, CDR1 SGHTA and CDR2 FQGNSA. There are 12 residues in the CDR3. The germline V and J ends were trimmed by 6 bases and 7 bases, with 9 bases remaining between them.

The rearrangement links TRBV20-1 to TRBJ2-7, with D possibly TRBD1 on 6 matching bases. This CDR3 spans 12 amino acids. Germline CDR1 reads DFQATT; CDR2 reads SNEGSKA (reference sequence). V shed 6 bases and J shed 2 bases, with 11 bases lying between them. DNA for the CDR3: TGCAGTGCCAACCGGGACACCTACGAGCAGTACTTC. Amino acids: CSANRDTYEQYF.

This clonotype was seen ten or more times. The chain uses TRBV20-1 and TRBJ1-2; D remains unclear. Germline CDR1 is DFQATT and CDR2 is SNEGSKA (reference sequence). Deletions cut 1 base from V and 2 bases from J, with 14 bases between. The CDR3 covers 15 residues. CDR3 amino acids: CSARGYGERNYGYTF. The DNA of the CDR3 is TGCAGTGCTAGAGGTTACGGGGAGAGGAACTATGGCTACACCTTC.

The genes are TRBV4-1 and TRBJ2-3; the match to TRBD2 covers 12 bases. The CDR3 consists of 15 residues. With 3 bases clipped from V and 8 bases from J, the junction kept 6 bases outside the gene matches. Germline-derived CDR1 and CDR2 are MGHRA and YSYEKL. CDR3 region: CASSQGPSGGATQYF. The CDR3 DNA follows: TGCGCCAGCAGCCAGGGGCCTAGCGGGGGGGCTACGCAGTATTTT.

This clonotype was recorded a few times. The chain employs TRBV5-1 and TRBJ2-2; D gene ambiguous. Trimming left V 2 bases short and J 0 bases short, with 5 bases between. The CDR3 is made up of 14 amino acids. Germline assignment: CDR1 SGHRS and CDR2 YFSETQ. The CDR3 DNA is TGCGCCAGCAGCTTTGATCCGAACACCGGGGAGCTGTTTTTT. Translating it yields CASSFDPNTGELFF.

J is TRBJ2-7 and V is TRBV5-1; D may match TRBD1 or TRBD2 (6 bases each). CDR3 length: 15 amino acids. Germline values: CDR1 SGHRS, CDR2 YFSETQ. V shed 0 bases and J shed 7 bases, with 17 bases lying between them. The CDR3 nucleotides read TGCGCCAGCAGCTTGGACCTAGGGGGGACTTGGGAGCAGTACTTC. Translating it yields CASSLDLGGTWEQYF.

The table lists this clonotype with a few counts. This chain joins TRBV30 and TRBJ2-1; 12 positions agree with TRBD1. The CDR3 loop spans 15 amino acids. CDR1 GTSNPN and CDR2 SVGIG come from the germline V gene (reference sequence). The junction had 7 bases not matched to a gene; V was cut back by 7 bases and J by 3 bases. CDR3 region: CASGTGGFGYNEQFF. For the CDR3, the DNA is TGTGCCTCGGGGACAGGGGGCTTCGGCTACAATGAGCAGTTCTTC.

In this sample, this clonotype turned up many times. The chain's CDR3 is CASSWDSYTGELFF. For the CDR3, the DNA is TGTGCCAGCAGCTGGGACTCCTACACCGGGGAGCTGTTTTTT. The chain has TRBV5-6 and TRBJ2-2; D is perhaps TRBD2 (6 bases). Trimming shortened V by 3 bases and J by 3 bases, and 9 bases separated the two germline ends. Germline V gene sequence: CDR1 SGHDT, CDR2 YYEEEE. The CDR3 has 14 amino acids.

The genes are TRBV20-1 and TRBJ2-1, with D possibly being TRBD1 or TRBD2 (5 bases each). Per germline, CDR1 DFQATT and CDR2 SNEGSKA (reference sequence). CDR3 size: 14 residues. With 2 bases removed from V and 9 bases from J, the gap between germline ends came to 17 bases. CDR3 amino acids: CSARPTIRDAEQFF. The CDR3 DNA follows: TGCAGTGCTAGACCGACTATAAGGGACGCTGAGCAGTTCTTC.

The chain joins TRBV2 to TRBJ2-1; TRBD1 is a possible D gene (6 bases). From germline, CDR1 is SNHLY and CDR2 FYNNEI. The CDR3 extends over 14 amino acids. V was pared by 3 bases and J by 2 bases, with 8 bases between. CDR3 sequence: CASSETGPYNEQFF. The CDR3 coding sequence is TGTGCCAGCAGTGAGACAGGTCCCTACAATGAGCAGTTCTTC.

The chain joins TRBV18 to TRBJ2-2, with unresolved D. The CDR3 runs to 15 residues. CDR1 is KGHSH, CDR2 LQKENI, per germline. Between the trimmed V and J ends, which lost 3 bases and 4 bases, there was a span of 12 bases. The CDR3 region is CASSPTIATTGELFF. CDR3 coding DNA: TGTGCCAGCTCACCGACGATAGCAACCACCGGGGAGCTGTTTTTT. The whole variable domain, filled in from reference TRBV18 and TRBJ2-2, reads NAGVMQNPRHLVRRRGQEARLRCSPMKGHSHVYWYRQLPEEGLKFMVYLQKENIIDESGMPKERFSAEFPKEGPSILRIQQVVRGDSAAYFCASSPTIATTGELFFGEGSRLTVL.

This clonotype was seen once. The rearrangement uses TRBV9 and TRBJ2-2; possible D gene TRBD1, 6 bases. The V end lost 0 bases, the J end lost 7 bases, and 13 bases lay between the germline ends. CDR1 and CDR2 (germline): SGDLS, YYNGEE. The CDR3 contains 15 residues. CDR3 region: CASSVALTGIGELFF. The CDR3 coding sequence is TGTGCCAGCAGCGTAGCGCTAACAGGGATCGGGGAGCTGTTTTTT. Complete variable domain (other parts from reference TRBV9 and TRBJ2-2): DSGVTQTPKHLITATGQRVTLRCSPRSGDLSVYWYQQSLDQGLQFLIQYYNGEERAKGNILERFSAQQFPDLHSELNLSSLELGDSALYFCASSVALTGIGELFFGEGSRLTVL.

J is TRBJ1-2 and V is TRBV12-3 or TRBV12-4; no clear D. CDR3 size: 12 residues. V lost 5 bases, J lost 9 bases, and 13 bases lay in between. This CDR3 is CASSTGPGSYTF. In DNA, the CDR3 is TGTGCCAGCAGTACCGGACCGGGGAGCTACACCTTC.

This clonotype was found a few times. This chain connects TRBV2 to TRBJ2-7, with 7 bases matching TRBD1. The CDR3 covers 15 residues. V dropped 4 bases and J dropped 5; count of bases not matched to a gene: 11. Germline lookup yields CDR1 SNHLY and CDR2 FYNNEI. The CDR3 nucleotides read TGTGCCAGCAGTGTCGACAGGGTACGGGGAAACGAGCAGTACTTC. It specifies CASSVDRVRGNEQYF.

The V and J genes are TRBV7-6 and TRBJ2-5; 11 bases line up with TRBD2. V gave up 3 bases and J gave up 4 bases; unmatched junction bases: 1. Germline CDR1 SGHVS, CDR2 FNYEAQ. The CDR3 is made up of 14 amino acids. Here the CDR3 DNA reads TGTGCCAGCAGCTTGCTAGCGGGAGGAGAGACCCAGTACTTC. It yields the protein CASSLLAGGETQYF.

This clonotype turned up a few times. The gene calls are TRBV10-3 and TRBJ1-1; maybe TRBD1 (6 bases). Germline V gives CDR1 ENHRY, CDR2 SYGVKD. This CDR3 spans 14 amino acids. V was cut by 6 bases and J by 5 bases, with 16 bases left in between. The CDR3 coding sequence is TGTGCCATCAGACCAGATCAGGGGAGTACTGAAGCTTTCTTT. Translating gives CAIRPDQGSTEAFF.

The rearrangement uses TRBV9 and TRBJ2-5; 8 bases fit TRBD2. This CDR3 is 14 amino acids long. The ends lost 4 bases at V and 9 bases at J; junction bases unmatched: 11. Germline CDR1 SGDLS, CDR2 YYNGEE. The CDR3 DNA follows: TGTGCCAGCAGCACACAGGGACTAGGGGAGCCCCAGTACTTC. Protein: CASSTQGLGEPQYF.

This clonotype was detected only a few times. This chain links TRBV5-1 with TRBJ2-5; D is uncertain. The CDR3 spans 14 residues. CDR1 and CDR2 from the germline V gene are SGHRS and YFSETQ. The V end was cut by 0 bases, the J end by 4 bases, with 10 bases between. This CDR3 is CASSLERSRETQYF. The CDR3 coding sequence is TGCGCCAGCAGCTTGGAACGGAGTAGAGAGACCCAGTACTTC.